The subject of this entry is one T cell receptor delta chain. This DNA translates differently at residue 17 from the TCRdb protein, which is that of a much larger clone; a read error is likely, and the protein shown is the DNA's own translation. TCRdb fed the multiplex PCR reads into CATT to redo clone calling. The sample carries 90,000 to 95,000 delta-chain clones, 0.85% to 1% recorded once. The record originates from a study of γδ T cells in repeated Plasmodium falciparum infection. Flow sorting of PBMC yielded separate Vgamma9/Vdelta2+ and Vdelta2-negative gammadelta T cell populations for bulk repertoire analysis. Germline V lookup: CDR1 TSWWSYY, CDR2 QGS. This CDR3 contains 20 residues.

The genes are TRDV1 and TRDJ1; D might be TRDD2 (5 bases). This clonotype was obtained from a pool of human donors (malaria-infected and uninfected, not separated). Specimen: gamma-delta T cells from blood. The CDR3 DNA reads as TGTGCTCTTGGGGAACCCAAAGGCTCTTCCCCCTTAACTGACACCGATAGACTCATCTTT. Its translation is CALGEPKGSSPLTDTDRLIF.